These 22 T cell receptor beta chains were all obtained from the same sample, sequenced in a study of blood T cells in healthy people across ages. A second PCR of 7 to 11 cycles used a sample-barcoded 5' primer and a J-beta primer mix. MiXCR was run by TCRdb on the 5' RACE reads, yielding one entry per CDR3 protein. The sample carries about 670,000 distinct CDR3 sequences, 40% to 45% recorded once. Sequenced input: blood. The receptors stem from a man at least 80 years old in good health.

The chain carries TRBV7-2 and TRBJ2-5, with 9 bases aligning to TRBD2. Losses at the gene ends were 6 bases for V and 4 bases for J; bases not matched to a gene: 12. This CDR3 is 16 amino acids long. From germline, CDR1 is SGHTA and CDR2 FQGNSA. The CDR3 DNA reads as TGTGCCAGCAGATCCTCTGGCGGGGGGGCAATAGAGACCCAGTACTTC. This encodes CASRSSGGGAIETQYF.

The chain recombines TRBV20-1 with TRBJ1-2, with unresolved D. Trimming left V 0 bases short and J 0 bases short, with 14 bases between. The CDR3 has 16 residues. From germline, CDR1 is DFQATT and CDR2 SNEGSKA (reference sequence). The CDR3 region has the DNA TGCAGTGCTAGAGATAGGGTCAGTAGAACTAACTATGGCTACACCTTC. It yields the protein CSARDRVSRTNYGYTF.

This chain joins TRBV6-5 and TRBJ1-1, with D possibly TRBD1 on 5 matching bases. Per the germline V gene, CDR1 is MNHEY and CDR2 is SVGAGI. Deletions cut 6 bases from V and 0 bases from J, with 14 bases between. CDR3 length equals 15 residues. The CDR3 bases are TGTGCCAGCAGGATCCGACAGATCATGAACACTGAAGCTTTCTTT. This gives the protein CASRIRQIMNTEAFF.

This chain connects TRBV11-2 to TRBJ2-1, with TRBD1 matching 10 bases. CDR1 is SGHAT and CDR2 is FQNNGV in the germline V gene. With V trimmed by 8 bases and J by 9 bases, 10 bases remained unmatched. The CDR3 loop spans 14 amino acids. In nucleotides, the CDR3 is TGTGCCAGCTGCCGGGACAGGGGTCCCTTTGAGCAGTTCTTC. Encoded protein: CASCRDRGPFEQFF.

The chain is built from TRBV9 and TRBJ2-7, with TRBD2 matching 11 bases. CDR1 and CDR2 from the germline V gene are SGDLS and YYNGEE. V gave up 0 bases and J gave up 2 bases; unmatched junction bases: 1. This CDR3 region has 15 residues. The CDR3 nucleotides read TGTGCCAGCAGCGTAGTAGCGGGAGGGCCCTACGAGCAGTACTTC. It encodes CASSVVAGGPYEQYF.

This clonotype has a count of ten or more. The chain uses TRBV29-1 and TRBJ2-6; no clear D gene. The CDR3 covers 13 residues. V shed 5 bases and J shed 1 base, with 6 bases lying between them. From germline, CDR1 is SQVTM and CDR2 ANQGSEA. The DNA for the CDR3 is TGCAGCGTTACGGGTTCTGGGGCCAACGTCCTGACTTTC. Its translation is CSVTGSGANVLTF. The whole variable domain, remainder taken from reference TRBV29-1 and TRBJ2-6, is SAVISQKPSRDICQRGTSLTIQCQVDSQVTMMFWYRQQPGQSLTLIATANQGSEATYESGFVIDKFPISRPNLTFSTLTVSNMSPEDSSIYLCSVTGSGANVLTFGAGSRLTVL.

The chain carries TRBV5-1 and TRBJ1-1, with D possibly being TRBD1 (5 bases). V was trimmed by 6 bases and J by 0 bases, leaving 9 bases between them. Germline CDR1 SGHRS, CDR2 YFSETQ. This CDR3 region has 13 residues. CDR3: CASKGRLNTEAFF. CDR3 bases: TGCGCCAGCAAGGGACGGTTGAACACTGAAGCTTTCTTT. Filled out from reference TRBV5-1 and TRBJ1-1, the complete variable domain reads KAGVTQTPRYLIKTRGQQVTLSCSPISGHRSVSWYQQTPGQGLQFLFEYFSETQRNKGNFPGRFSGRQFSNSRSEMNVSTLELGDSALYLCASKGRLNTEAFFGQGTRLTVV.

This clonotype has a count of ten or more. The chain recombines TRBV29-1 with TRBJ2-1, with 10 bases aligning to TRBD1. CDR3 size: 14 residues. J was trimmed by 8 bases and V by 2 bases; bases with no gene match: 6. CDR1 is SQVTM, CDR2 ANQGSEA, per germline. DNA for the CDR3: TGCAGCGTTGAAATAGGACAGGGGGTCTATGAGCAGTTCTTC. Its protein product is CSVEIGQGVYEQFF.

This clonotype was counted only a few times. The chain carries TRBV12-3 or TRBV12-4 and TRBJ2-2, with D perhaps TRBD1 (6 bases). The CDR3 has 16 residues. V gave up 6 bases and J gave up 1 base, with 15 bases separating them. The CDR3 sequence: CASSLRAGVNTGELFF. The CDR3 bases are TGTGCCAGCAGCTTACGGGCAGGGGTGAACACCGGGGAGCTGTTTTTT.

This clonotype was seen at least ten times. The chain recombines TRBV7-2 with TRBJ2-1; D unresolved. CDR3 length: 12 residues. Trimming left V 2 bases short and J 3 bases short, with 2 bases between. CDR1 is SGHTA and CDR2 is FQGNSA in the germline V gene. CDR3 sequence (DNA): TGTGCCAGCAGCTTAAACTACAATGAGCAGTTCTTC. It is translated as CASSLNYNEQFF.

This clonotype was recorded a few times. The V and J genes are TRBV25-1 and TRBJ2-2; tentatively, D is TRBD2 (5 bases). Trimming shortened V by 2 bases and J by 5 bases, and 9 bases separated the two germline ends. Germline loops: CDR1 MGHDK, CDR2 SYGVNS. The CDR3 covers 14 residues. The CDR3 region is CASSEVAGTGELFF. The CDR3 nucleotides are TGTGCCAGCAGTGAAGTGGCGGGTACCGGGGAGCTGTTTTTT.

The V and J genes are TRBV15 and TRBJ1-4; the D is unclear. With 0 bases removed from V and 8 bases from J, the gap between germline ends came to 13 bases. CDR3 size: 15 residues. The germline CDR1 and CDR2 sequences are LNHNV and YYDKDF (reference sequence). CDR3 residues: CATSRDMEGGEKLFF. CDR3 DNA sequence: TGTGCCACCAGCAGAGATATGGAGGGAGGAGAAAAACTGTTTTTT.

This chain joins TRBV20-1 and TRBJ2-5; TRBD1 agrees at 7 bases. CDR1 and CDR2 from the germline V gene are DFQATT and SNEGSKA (reference sequence). V lost 0 bases, J lost 2 bases, and 9 bases stayed unmatched. This CDR3 spans 16 amino acids. CDR3 protein: CSARDWIRQGQETQYF. CDR3 nucleotide sequence: TGCAGTGCTAGAGATTGGATTCGACAGGGACAAGAGACCCAGTACTTC.

The J gene is TRBJ2-7, the V gene TRBV29-1; tentative D call: TRBD1 (5 bases). V lost 4 bases, J lost 3 bases, and 10 bases lay in between. Germline CDR1 SQVTM, CDR2 ANQGSEA. This CDR3 region has 12 residues. The CDR3 spells CSVGGGLYEQYF. In DNA, the CDR3 is TGCAGCGTTGGGGGCGGCCTCTACGAGCAGTACTTC.

This chain connects TRBV4-3 to TRBJ2-1; D perhaps matches TRBD1 (5 bases). CDR3 length: 15 amino acids. V was shortened by 4 bases and J by 13 bases, with 23 bases between the two germline ends. Germline V gives CDR1 LGHNA, CDR2 YSLEER. In DNA form, the CDR3 reads TGCGCCAGCAGCCGACAGTACGTAGCCAAAAACATTCAGTTCTTC. Translating it yields CASSRQYVAKNIQFF.

V and J are TRBV3-1 and TRBJ2-7; 7 positions agree with TRBD2. The CDR3 sequence is 12 residues long. Germline CDR1 and CDR2: LGHDT and YNNKEL (reference sequence). The V segment lost 1 base and the J segment 6 bases; nucleotides outside the gene matches: 0. CDR3 coding DNA: TGTGCCAGCAGCCAAGGGGGGGGCGAGCAGTACTTC. Its translation is CASSQGGGEQYF.

Points on this clonotype: This could be a read error, since a much larger clone is one nucleotide away. The chain couples TRBV7-2 to TRBJ2-5; TRBD1 matches at 8 bases. The germline CDR1 and CDR2 sequences are SGHTA and FQGNSA. V shed 5 bases, J shed 13 bases, and the junction held 18 bases outside the gene matches. The CDR3 loop spans 15 amino acids. The CDR3 region has the DNA TGTGCCAGCAGCCGAGCCGGGACAGGCACCAACGAGGGGTACTTC. It codes for CASSRAGTGTNEGYF.

This clonotype is a singleton in its sample. A much larger clone sits a single nucleotide away, making a read error possible. The chain links TRBV4-2 to TRBJ2-3, with TRBD2 identical over 10 bases. The CDR3 runs to 16 residues. The germline CDR1 and CDR2 sequences are LGHNA and YNFKEQ. CDR3 nucleotides: TGTGCCAGCAGCCCCAGTAGCGGGAGGTCATCAGATACGCTGTATTTT. It codes for CASSPSSGRSSDTLYF.

A remark on this clonotype: Being one base from a much bigger clone, this may be a read error. The chain links TRBV20-1 to TRBJ1-5; no firm D call. This CDR3 is 16 amino acids long. Between the trimmed V and J ends, which lost 6 bases and 5 bases, there was a span of 23 bases. Germline CDR1 is DFQATT and CDR2 is SNEGSKA (reference sequence). For the CDR3, the DNA is TGCAGTGCCAGCCCTTACACTGGTCGAGGCGATCAGCCCCAGCATTTT. It encodes CSASPYTGRGDQPQHF.

The table lists this clonotype with a few counts. This chain uses TRBV4-3 with TRBJ1-2; D gene ambiguous. Germline loops: CDR1 LGHNA, CDR2 YSLEER. V shed 0 bases and J shed 6 bases, with 14 bases lying between them. This CDR3 has 15 amino acids. In DNA form, the CDR3 reads TGCGCCAGCAGCCAAGATCATTCAGGAAGGGATGGCTACACCTTC. Amino acid sequence: CASSQDHSGRDGYTF.

The chain joins TRBV20-1 to TRBJ1-2; a weak D match, TRBD1 (5 bases). CDR3 length: 14 amino acids. The V gene lost 1 base and the J gene lost 8 bases, with 17 bases spanning the gap. The germline V gene encodes CDR1 DFQATT and CDR2 SNEGSKA (reference sequence). The CDR3 nucleotides read TGCAGTGCTAGAGGGGGCCCAGGGCTACAGGGCTACACCTTC. This codes for CSARGGPGLQGYTF.

This clonotype was counted at least ten times. This sequence joins TRBV7-9 and TRBJ1-4, with D unclear. V shed 3 bases and J shed 0 bases, with 5 bases lying between them. Looked up from germline, CDR1 is SEHNR and CDR2 is FQNEAQ (reference sequence). The CDR3 covers 14 residues. In DNA, the CDR3 is TGTGCCAGCAGCTTGTCAGCAACTAATGAAAAACTGTTTTTT. Amino acid sequence: CASSLSATNEKLFF.